Listed below are T cell receptor beta chains from one sample, sequenced in a study of shared clonotypes between healthy human individuals. Sequenced by immunoSEQ multiplex PCR; TCRdb stores in-frame clones only, minus some. This sample carries around 2,000,000 clones, roughly 91% of them seen once, and the ten largest clones take roughly 1.8%. The sample consisted of naive CD8+ T cells from PBMCs. The receptors stem from a man between 18 and 29 years old in good health. Some clones in this sample may be carry-over from other donors' samples. The CDR3 runs from the conserved cysteine through the conserved F or W. A D gene is named only where the DNA matches it firmly. Clone size is not always given. Where it is, it says once, few, many or a class for expanded clones.

v_gene,j_gene,d_gene,abundance,CDR3nt,CDR3aa
TRBV11-3,TRBJ2-3,TRBD2,-,TGTGCCAGCAGCTCCTCGACTAGCGGAGGCACAGATACGCAGTATTTT,CASSSSTSGGTDTQYF
TRBV28,TRBJ2-7,TRBD2,-,TGTGCCAGCAGTTTAGGGCTAGCGGGATACTACGAGCAGTACTTC,CASSLGLAGYYEQYF
TRBV20-1,TRBJ2-7,-,-,TGCAGTGCTAGGATGGGACCAGAGCAGTACTTC,CSARMGPEQYF
TRBV6-6,TRBJ1-1,-,-,TGTGCCAGCTCCAATGGGGGCACTGAAGCTTTCTTT,CASSNGGTEAFF
TRBV6-5,TRBJ1-5,-,-,TGTGCCAGCGGGGCCAGTTCCCAGGATCAGCCCCAGCATTTT,CASGASSQDQPQHF
TRBV9,TRBJ2-2,-,once,TGTGCCAGCAGCGTAGGGTCGGGAACCGTTCGGGCGAACACCGGGGAGCTGTTTTTT,CASSVGSGTVRANTGELFF
TRBV7-9,TRBJ2-1,TRBD2,-,TGTGCCAGCAGCTCAAGCGGGAGGGCCCCTGAGCAGTTCTTC,CASSSSGRAPEQFF
TRBV7-9,TRBJ2-1,-,-,TGTGCCAGCAGGTCGGGAGTTTTCGATGAGCAGTTCTTC,CASRSGVFDEQFF
TRBV10-3,TRBJ1-1,-,-,TGTGCCACCGCCACCTGGGAGAACACTGAAGCTTTCTTT,CATATWENTEAFF
TRBV27,TRBJ1-1,-,-,TGTGCCAGCAGTTCTATCACTGGCAGGAACACTGAAGCTTTCTTT,CASSSITGRNTEAFF
TRBV2,TRBJ1-3,-,-,TGTGCCAGCAGTGATCCTCCAGGACGCTCTGGAAACACCATATATTTT,CASSDPPGRSGNTIYF
TRBV7-9,TRBJ2-7,TRBD1,-,TGTGCCAGCAGCTCCGTCCGGGACAGGGCCTACGAGCAGTACTTC,CASSSVRDRAYEQYF
TRBV4-1,TRBJ2-1,TRBD2,-,TGCGCCAGCAGGCGACTAGCGGGGGGTCACAATGAGCAGTTCTTC,CASRRLAGGHNEQFF
TRBV5-1,TRBJ1-6,TRBD1,-,TGCGCCAGCAGCTTGGATCTGCAGGGGGATAATTCACCCCTCCACTTT,CASSLDLQGDNSPLHF
TRBV28,TRBJ2-1,-,-,TGTGCCAGCAGTAAATCAGAGGACGAGCAGTTCTTC,CASSKSEDEQFF
TRBV7-9,TRBJ2-1,-,-,TGTGCCAGCAGCTCACTCCTCAATGAGCAGTTCTTC,CASSSLLNEQFF
TRBV7-9,TRBJ2-7,-,-,TGTGCCAGCAGCTTAGGGGCGACAGACTCCTACGAGCAGTACTTC,CASSLGATDSYEQYF
TRBV7-8,TRBJ2-7,-,-,TGTGCCAGCAGCACCGACCTCTACGAGCAGTACTTC,CASSTDLYEQYF
TRBV27,TRBJ2-1,TRBD2,once,TGTGCCAGCAGTTTATTTGGGACTAGCGGGACCTACTACAATGAGCAGTTCTTC,CASSLFGTSGTYYNEQFF
TRBV2,TRBJ2-1,-,-,TGTGCCAGCAGCCTTCTAGAGGGGGGGGTGAATGAGCAGTTCTTC,CASSLLEGGVNEQFF
TRBV27,TRBJ2-1,TRBD1,-,TGTGCCAGCAGTTTTTGGCAGGGGGCGTACAATGAGCAGTTCTTC,CASSFWQGAYNEQFF